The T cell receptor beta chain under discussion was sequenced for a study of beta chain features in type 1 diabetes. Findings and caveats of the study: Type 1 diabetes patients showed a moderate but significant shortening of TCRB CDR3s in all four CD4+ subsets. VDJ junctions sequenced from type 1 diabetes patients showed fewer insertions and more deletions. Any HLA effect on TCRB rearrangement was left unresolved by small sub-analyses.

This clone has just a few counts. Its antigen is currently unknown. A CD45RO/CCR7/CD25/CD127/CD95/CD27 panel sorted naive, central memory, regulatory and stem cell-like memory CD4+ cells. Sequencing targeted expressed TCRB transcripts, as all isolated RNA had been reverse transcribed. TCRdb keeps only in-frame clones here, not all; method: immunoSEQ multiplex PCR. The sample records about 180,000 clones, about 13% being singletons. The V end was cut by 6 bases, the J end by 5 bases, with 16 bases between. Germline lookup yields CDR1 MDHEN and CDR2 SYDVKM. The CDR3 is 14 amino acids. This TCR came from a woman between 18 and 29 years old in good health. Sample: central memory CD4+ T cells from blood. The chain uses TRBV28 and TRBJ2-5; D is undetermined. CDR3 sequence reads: CASSRRLRRETQYF. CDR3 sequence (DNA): TGTGCCAGCAGCCGAAGACTCCGCCGGGAGACCCAGTACTTC.